Sequencing of this T cell receptor (beta chain) was carried out in a study of early T cells in non-severe SARS-CoV-2 infection. V dropped 4 bases and J dropped 3 bases, with 19 bases sitting between them. Germline CDR1 MNHEY, CDR2 SVGEGT. The CDR3 has 16 residues. Unique molecular identifiers were added to individual cDNA molecules. TCRdb analysed the 5' RACE reads with MiXCR anew, one entry per CDR3 protein. The sample carries 55,000 to 75,000 distinct CDR3 sequences, over 9% recorded once. This clonotype was counted only a few times. This TCR was sampled from an adult who was a healthcare worker with PCR-confirmed SARS-CoV-2 infection or an uninfected control (not recorded which). Sequencing was done on a sample of whole blood. The rearrangement uses TRBV6-2 or TRBV6-3 and TRBJ2-7; possible D gene TRBD1, 6 bases. CDR3 sequence reads: CASSSLLQGPGYEQYF. The CDR3, as DNA: TGTGCCAGCAGTTCTTTGTTACAGGGACCGGGCTACGAGCAGTACTTC.